This T cell receptor beta chain derives from a study of spatial heterogeneity in lung cancer. Study-level findings and limits: Tumor mutation count correlated with how many alpha and beta TCRs expanded intratumorally. Estimated TCR-seq coverage of tumor T cells was only about 7% for alpha chains. For beta chains, the corresponding estimate was roughly 12%. Expanded TCRs classified as ubiquitous or regional were counted, and these counts tracked ubiquitous and regional nonsynonymous mutations, respectively.

This clonotype was seen only a few times. The antigen remains unidentified. This beta chain is a stray read from a library made for alpha chains; its abundance is not meaningful. TCRdb reprocessed the 5' RACE reads via MiXCR and lists one record per CDR3 protein. In the table there are 3,000 to 4,000 distinct CDR3 sequences, 9.4% of which are singletons. Time point reported: sample taken at primary tumor resection. The donors were 72 patients with non-small cell lung cancer that was early-stage and untreated. The authors sequenced whole RNA from tumor, nontumor lung or frozen PBMC without sorting. The sequence was collected from a male donor with early-stage non-small cell lung cancer. This specimen was lung tumor tissue, taken at surgery.

This chain's CDR3 is CSAITGKGKNIQYF. The CDR3 DNA follows: TGCAGTGCCATAACAGGGAAAGGCAAAAACATTCAGTACTTC. The V call is TRBV20-1, the J call TRBJ2-4; D possibly corresponds to TRBD1 (6 bases). Trimming removed 6 bases from V and 3 bases from J, with 15 bases in between. The V gene's germline CDR1 is DFQATT and CDR2 SNEGSKA (reference sequence). The CDR3 covers 14 residues.